This TCR beta chain is drawn from a study of T cell responses to AZD1222 COVID-19 vaccine. Between the trimmed V and J ends, which lost 3 bases and 2 bases, there was a span of 10 bases. The V gene's germline CDR1 is MDHEN and CDR2 SYDVKM. The CDR3 length is 14 residues. In regard to this clone: Its antigen is unknown.

Study results and limitations: Among the donors, most were white British and more were female, and clonal diversity was possibly underestimated. CD4 TCRs linked to vaccination spanned spike, dominating at 160-218 and 743-854.

Using immunoSEQ multiplex PCR, the repertoire was profiled, and TCRdb retains in-frame clones only, with some absent. The data hold more than 65,000 clones, with approximately 87% observed a single time. The chain carries TRBV28 and TRBJ1-2; D is unclear. The starting material was peripheral blood, obtained on day 0 of AZD1222 vaccination. The origin of this receptor is an adult in good health. The CDR3, as DNA: TGTGCCAGCAGTTTTAGTGGAGAAAACTATGGCTACACCTTC. This gives the protein CASSFSGENYGYTF.